What follows are 15 T cell receptor beta chains derived from one specimen sequenced in a study of cytomegalovirus exposure and HLA in healthy donors (dated by TCRdb to about 2017). To prepare the library, the immunoSEQ multiplex PCR assay was applied. For the multiplex PCR, a mixture combining 60 forward primers for TCR Vbeta segments and 13 reverse primers for TCR Jbeta segments was used. Here the immuneACCESS table is served through TCRdb, limited to in-frame sequences with V and J called. Missing clones are a known gap in these copies; in checked studies unresolved V genes cover under half, and the rest lacks a known reason. This sample is represented by 150,000 to 200,000 clones; 60% to 85% of them were singletons. Of the sample, about 1.5% falls within the top ten clones. The sequenced sample was PBMCs. These receptors all stem from a man aged 18 to 29 in good health and CMV-seronegative.

V is TRBV6-6 and J is TRBJ2-1; D gene ambiguous. Germline V gene data show CDR1 as MNHNY and CDR2 as SVGAGI (reference sequence). V shed 5 bases and J shed 4 bases, with 6 bases lying between them. The CDR3 loop spans 12 amino acids. CDR3 residues: CASSPRYNEQFF. Here the CDR3 DNA reads TGTGCCAGCAGTCCCCGGTACAATGAGCAGTTCTTC.

This chain's CDR3 is CASIQGAIHPEPANYGYTF. The CDR3 DNA follows: TGCGCCAGCATTCAGGGGGCTATCCATCCAGAACCTGCCAACTATGGCTACACCTTC. The chain carries TRBV4-1 and TRBJ1-2, with 8 bases matching TRBD1. Germline V gives CDR1 MGHRA, CDR2 YSYEKL. CDR3 length: 19 residues. V shed 7 bases, J shed 2 bases, and the junction held 21 bases outside the gene matches.

This chain links TRBV15 with TRBJ2-7, with D possibly being TRBD1 (6 bases). This CDR3 comprises 14 residues. Germline assignment: CDR1 LNHNV and CDR2 YYDKDF (reference sequence). V was shortened by 0 bases and J by 1 base, with 7 bases between the two germline ends. This chain's CDR3 is CATSREGGSYEQYF. DNA for the CDR3: TGTGCCACCAGCAGAGAAGGGGGTTCCTACGAGCAGTACTTC.

V usage is TRBV12-5 and J usage is TRBJ2-1; possibly TRBD2 for D (5 bases). The CDR3 runs 14 residues. CDR1 is LGHNT, CDR2 FRNRAP, per germline. The V gene lost 5 bases and the J gene lost 10 bases, with 18 bases spanning the gap. CDR3 DNA: TGTGCTAGTGGTCTCTCTCTAAGAAGCGGAGAGCAGTTCTTC. Its protein product is CASGLSLRSGEQFF. Full variable domain (remainder filled in from reference TRBV12-5 and TRBJ2-1): DARVTQTPRHKVTEMGQEVTMRCQPILGHNTVFWYRQTMMQGLELLAYFRNRAPLDDSGMPKDRFSAEMPDATLATLKIQPSEPRDSAVYFCASGLSLRSGEQFFGPGTRLTVL.

The V and J genes are TRBV2 and TRBJ1-1; possible D gene TRBD1, 6 bases. The germline V and J ends were trimmed by 6 bases and 4 bases, with 12 bases remaining between them. CDR3 size: 13 residues. Germline CDR1 is SNHLY and CDR2 is FYNNEI. The CDR3, as DNA: TGTGCCAGCAGGGGTGTGACAGGCACTGAAGCTTTCTTT. It specifies CASRGVTGTEAFF.

This chain connects TRBV5-1 to TRBJ2-7, with TRBD1 matching 10 bases. This CDR3 is 16 amino acids long. Trimming at V came to 0 bases and at J to 4 bases, leaving 7 bases not matched to a gene. Germline values: CDR1 SGHRS, CDR2 YFSETQ. The CDR3 protein is CASSLGLTGGSYEQYF. CDR3 coding DNA: TGCGCCAGCAGCTTGGGGTTGACAGGGGGCTCTTACGAGCAGTACTTC.

This clone is a singleton in its sample. V and J are TRBV6-1 and TRBJ1-5; TRBD1 matches 8 bases. Trimming took 10 bases from V and 7 from J; bases not matched to a gene: 15. Per the germline V gene, CDR1 is MNHNS and CDR2 is SASEGT. The CDR3 loop spans 15 amino acids. Here the CDR3 reads CATRLDSGQAQPQHF. CDR3 sequence (DNA): TGTGCCACCAGGCTGGACTCGGGACAGGCCCAGCCCCAGCATTTT.

The chain combines TRBV30 with TRBJ2-1; no clear D. Germline V gene data show CDR1 as GTSNPN and CDR2 as SVGIG (reference sequence). V was trimmed by 2 bases and J by 3 bases, leaving 5 bases between them. This CDR3 contains 12 residues. CDR3 sequence reads: CAWSSFYNEQFF. CDR3 bases: TGTGCCTGGAGTAGCTTCTACAATGAGCAGTTCTTC.

This clone occurred a few times. The chain employs TRBV6-5 and TRBJ2-3; 9 bases are shared with TRBD2. This CDR3 is built from 14 residues. Looked up from germline, CDR1 is MNHEY and CDR2 is SVGAGI. J lost 4 bases, V lost 6 bases, and 5 bases had no gene match. CDR3 region: CASSLGLAADTQYF. In DNA form, the CDR3 reads TGTGCCAGCAGCCTGGGACTAGCAGCAGATACGCAGTATTTT.

For this clone: The same CDR3 also results from other DNA sequences found in this sample. The chain uses TRBV6-1 and TRBJ1-5; maybe TRBD1 (6 bases). Trimming took off 6 bases at V and 4 bases at J, with 7 bases between the two ends. The CDR3 contains 12 residues. Germline V gene lookup returns CDR1 MNHNS and CDR2 SASEGT. The CDR3 spells CASRQGNQPQHF. The CDR3 nucleotides read TGTGCCAGCAGACAGGGTAATCAGCCCCAGCATTTT.

The chain links TRBV28 to TRBJ2-2; no firm D call. There are 16 residues in the CDR3. V was clipped by 2 bases and J by 4 bases, with 14 bases between them. From germline, CDR1 is MDHEN and CDR2 SYDVKM. The CDR3 region has the DNA TGTGCCAGCAGTTTACCTCAGGAACAGATCACCGGGGAGCTGTTTTTT. Amino acid sequence: CASSLPQEQITGELFF.

J is TRBJ1-2 and V is TRBV29-1; TRBD1 matches 7 bases. The junction had 3 bases not matched to a gene; V was cut back by 8 bases and J by 3 bases. The CDR3 contains 11 residues. The V gene's germline CDR1 is SQVTM and CDR2 ANQGSEA. CDR3 DNA: TGCAGCTTAGGACAGGACTATGGCTACACCTTC. It codes for CSLGQDYGYTF.

This clone was found a few times. The chain carries TRBV6-1 and TRBJ2-3; possibly TRBD1 for D (6 bases). This CDR3 spans 16 amino acids. Trimming pared 4 bases from V and 2 bases from J, leaving 16 bases between. Germline values: CDR1 MNHNS, CDR2 SASEGT. CDR3 DNA sequence: TGTGCCAGCAGTGCAGGGCCAGGGGCCCACACAGATACGCAGTATTTT. Its translation: CASSAGPGAHTDTQYF.

This clone was picked up a small number of times. This chain uses TRBV2 with TRBJ2-7; 12 bases map to TRBD2. V gave up 8 bases and J gave up 4 bases; unmatched junction bases: 3. The CDR3 has 13 amino acids. The germline V gene has CDR1 SNHLY and CDR2 FYNNEI. The CDR3 DNA reads TGTGCCAGCGCCGGGACTAGCGGGTACGAGCAGTACTTC. Amino acids: CASAGTSGYEQYF.

Regarding this clone: The CDR3 does not close with the conserved phenylalanine or tryptophan, likely indicating a read error. The limits of the CDR3 on the DNA are not certain, so only TCRdb's listed CDR3 is given. The chain joins TRBV21-1 to TRBJ2-7; the table's D gene call, TRBD2, was not cross checked with the DNA. TRBV21-1 is a documented pseudogene. The CDR3 spans 10 residues, counting both ends. CDR3: CASIRRRGDY.